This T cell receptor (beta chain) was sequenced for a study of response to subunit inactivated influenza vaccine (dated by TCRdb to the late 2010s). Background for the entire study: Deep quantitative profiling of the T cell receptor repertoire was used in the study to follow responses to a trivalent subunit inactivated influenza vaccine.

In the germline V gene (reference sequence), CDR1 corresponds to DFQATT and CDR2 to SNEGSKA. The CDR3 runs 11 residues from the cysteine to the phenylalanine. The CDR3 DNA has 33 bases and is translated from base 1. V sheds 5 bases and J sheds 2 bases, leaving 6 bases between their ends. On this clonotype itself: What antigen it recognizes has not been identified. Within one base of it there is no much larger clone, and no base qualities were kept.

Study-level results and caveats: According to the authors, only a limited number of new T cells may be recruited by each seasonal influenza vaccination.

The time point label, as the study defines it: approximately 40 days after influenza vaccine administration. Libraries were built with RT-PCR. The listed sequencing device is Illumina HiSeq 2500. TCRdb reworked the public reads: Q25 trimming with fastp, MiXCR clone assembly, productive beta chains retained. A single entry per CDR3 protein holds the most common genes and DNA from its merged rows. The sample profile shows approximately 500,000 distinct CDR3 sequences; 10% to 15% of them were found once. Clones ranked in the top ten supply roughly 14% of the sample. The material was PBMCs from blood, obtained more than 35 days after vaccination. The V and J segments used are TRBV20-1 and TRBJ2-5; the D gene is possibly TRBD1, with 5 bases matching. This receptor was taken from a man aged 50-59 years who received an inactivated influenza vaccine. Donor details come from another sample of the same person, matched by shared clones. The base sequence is TGCAGTGCTGCAGGGCAAGAGACCCAGTACTTC. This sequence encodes CSAAGQETQYF.